These T cell receptor beta chains were read from a single sample in a study of blood T cell repertoires in COVID-19. The method was immunoSEQ multiplex PCR; TCRdb's version includes in-frame clones alone and lacks a portion of them. The sample contains approximately 440,000 clones, 90% of which appear only once. Input material: PBMCs or T cells enriched from blood (not recorded which). The receptors shown here come from a young man who had recovered from COVID-19. The CDR3 runs from the conserved cysteine through the conserved F or W. D genes are given only for firm matches. Not every row has a clone size; where given, it reads once, few, many or a size class.

clone size,CDR3 length,V gene,J gene,D gene,CDR3 DNA,CDR3 protein
NA,13,TRBV5-1,TRBJ2-5,NA,TGCGCCAGCAGCTTGTCAGTACAAGAGACCCAGTACTTC,CASSLSVQETQYF
NA,15,TRBV30,TRBJ2-3,TRBD2,TGTGCCTGGAGGGCTAGCGGGAGGTCCGCAGATACGCAGTATTTT,CAWRASGRSADTQYF
NA,12,TRBV29-1,TRBJ1-1,NA,TGCAGCGTTGTGTACGGGAACACTGAAGCTTTCTTT,CSVVYGNTEAFF
once,13,TRBV3-1/TRBV3-2,TRBJ1-2,NA,TGTGCCAGCAGCCAGGGCGGAGGCTATGGCTACACCTTC,CASSQGGGYGYTF
NA,17,TRBV7-9,TRBJ1-5,TRBD1,TGTGCCAGCAGCTTAAAGGGACAGCTAAGGGGGGATCAGCCCCAGCATTTT,CASSLKGQLRGDQPQHF
NA,12,TRBV12-3/TRBV12-4,TRBJ1-3,NA,TGTGCCAGCAGCCGAGATGGAAACACCATATATTTT,CASSRDGNTIYF
NA,15,TRBV9,TRBJ1-3,NA,TGTGCCAGCAGCGTAGCTAGGCAGGGGAGGGACACCATATATTTT,CASSVARQGRDTIYF
NA,15,TRBV5-6,TRBJ2-1,TRBD2,TGTGCCAGCAGCTTGTATGTGGGACTAGTCCATGAGCAGTTCTTC,CASSLYVGLVHEQFF
NA,15,TRBV11-3,TRBJ1-1,TRBD1,TGTGCCAGCAGCTCAAGGACAGGAAAAAACACTGAAGCTTTCTTT,CASSSRTGKNTEAFF
NA,14,TRBV7-9,TRBJ1-2,NA,TGTGCCAGCAGCTCCGGGGGGCGCTACTATGGCTACACCTTC,CASSSGGRYYGYTF
NA,15,TRBV5-8,TRBJ1-3,NA,TGTGCCAGCAGCCTAAGGGGGAGCGTCGGAAACACCATATATTTT,CASSLRGSVGNTIYF
NA,15,TRBV28,TRBJ1-3,NA,TGTGCCAGCAGTTTCGGGGGGGGTGGTGGAAACACCATATATTTT,CASSFGGGGGNTIYF
NA,15,TRBV5-8,TRBJ2-1,TRBD1,TGTGCCAGCAGCTTCCTGGACAGGGTTCGAGGTGAGCAGTTCTTC,CASSFLDRVRGEQFF
once,12,TRBV28,TRBJ2-2,NA,TGTGCCAGCATCCCCCAGTCCGGGGAGCTGTTTTTT,CASIPQSGELFF
NA,14,TRBV14,TRBJ2-1,NA,TGTGCCAGCAGCCAGGAGGGCACCTACAATGAGCAGTTCTTC,CASSQEGTYNEQFF
NA,13,TRBV28,TRBJ2-5,NA,TGTGCCAGCAGTCAACCGGGTACAAAGACCCAGTACTTC,CASSQPGTKTQYF
NA,12,TRBV10-3,TRBJ1-3,NA,TGTGCCATCAGGTCGACAGGAAACACCATATATTTT,CAIRSTGNTIYF
NA,13,TRBV28,TRBJ1-5,NA,TGTGCCAGCAGAAGGGACATATATCAGCCCCAGCATTTT,CASRRDIYQPQHF
NA,14,TRBV28,TRBJ1-2,NA,TGTGCCAGCAGTTTCCCCCTTGCTAACTATGGCTACACCTTC,CASSFPLANYGYTF
NA,15,TRBV19,TRBJ2-5,TRBD2,TGTGCCAGTAGTATAGATAGGGACTATCAAGAGACCCAGTACTTC,CASSIDRDYQETQYF
NA,15,TRBV9,TRBJ1-1,TRBD1,TGTGCCAGCAGCCCCCGGGACAGGCAGAACACTGAAGCTTTCTTT,CASSPRDRQNTEAFF
few,15,TRBV10-1,TRBJ1-1,NA,TGCGCCAGCAGTGAGTCCAGGGGACCACGGAATGAAGCTTTCTTT,CASSESRGPRNEAFF
NA,14,TRBV5-1,TRBJ2-2,NA,TGCGCCAGCAGCCCGGGAGTCGTCACCGGGGAGCTGTTTTTT,CASSPGVVTGELFF
once,15,TRBV28,TRBJ2-3,TRBD2,TGTGCCAGCAGTTTGGAGGAGCGGGAGGGGGATACGCAGTATTTT,CASSLEEREGDTQYF
NA,15,TRBV4-1,TRBJ1-4,NA,TGCGCCAGCAGCCAAAATGGGGAGGGAGGTGAAAAACTGTTTTTT,CASSQNGEGGEKLFF
NA,11,TRBV7-9,TRBJ2-7,NA,TGTGCCAGCAGCGTCAGGGTCGAGCAGTACTTC,CASSVRVEQYF
NA,15,TRBV15,TRBJ1-3,TRBD1,TGTGCCACCAGCAGGACAGGGGCTTCTGGAAACACCATATATTTT,CATSRTGASGNTIYF
NA,14,TRBV27,TRBJ1-3,NA,TGTGCCAGCAGTTTAGGGACTGCCGGAAACACCATATATTTT,CASSLGTAGNTIYF
NA,13,TRBV11-2,TRBJ1-1,TRBD1,TGTGCCAGCAGCAACGACATCGGGACAGAGGCTTTCTTT,CASSNDIGTEAFF
NA,11,TRBV6-5,TRBJ2-1,NA,TGTGCCAGCAGTTACGGAGTTCTGCAGTTCTTC,CASSYGVLQFF
NA,14,TRBV10-3,TRBJ1-4,TRBD1,TGTGCCATCAGTGAGGACAGGGGGTTGGAAAAACTGTTTTTT,CAISEDRGLEKLFF
NA,11,TRBV28,TRBJ2-1,NA,TGTGCCAGCCTCTCGAGCTCTGAGCAGTTCTTC,CASLSSSEQFF